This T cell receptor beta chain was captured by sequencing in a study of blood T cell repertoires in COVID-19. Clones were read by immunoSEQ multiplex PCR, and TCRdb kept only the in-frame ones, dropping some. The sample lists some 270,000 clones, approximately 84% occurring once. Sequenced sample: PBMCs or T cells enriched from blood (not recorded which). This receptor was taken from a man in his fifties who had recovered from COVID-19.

CDR3 DNA: TGTGCCAGCAGCTCCCAGGGTCTTCAAGAGACCCAGTACTTC. Translated: CASSSQGLQETQYF. This chain links TRBV11-2 with TRBJ2-5, with a possible D match to TRBD1 (5 bases). V lost 4 bases to trimming and J lost 2 bases, with 11 bases between them. The length of the CDR3 is 14 residues. Germline loops: CDR1 SGHAT, CDR2 FQNNGV.